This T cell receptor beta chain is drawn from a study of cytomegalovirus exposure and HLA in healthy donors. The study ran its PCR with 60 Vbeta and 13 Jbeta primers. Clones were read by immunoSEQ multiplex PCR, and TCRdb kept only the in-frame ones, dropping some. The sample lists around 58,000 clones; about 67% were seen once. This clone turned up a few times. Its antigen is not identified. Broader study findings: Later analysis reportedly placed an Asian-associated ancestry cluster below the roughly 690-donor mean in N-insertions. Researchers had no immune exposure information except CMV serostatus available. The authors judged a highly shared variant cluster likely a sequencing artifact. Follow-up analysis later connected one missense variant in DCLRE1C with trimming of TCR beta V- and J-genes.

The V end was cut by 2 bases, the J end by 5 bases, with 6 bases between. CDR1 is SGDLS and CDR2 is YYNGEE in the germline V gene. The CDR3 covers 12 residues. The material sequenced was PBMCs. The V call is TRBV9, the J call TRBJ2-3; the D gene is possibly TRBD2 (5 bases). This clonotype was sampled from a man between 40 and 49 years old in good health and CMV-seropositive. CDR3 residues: CASSVEGDTQYF. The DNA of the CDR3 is TGTGCCAGCAGCGTCGAGGGAGATACGCAGTATTTT.